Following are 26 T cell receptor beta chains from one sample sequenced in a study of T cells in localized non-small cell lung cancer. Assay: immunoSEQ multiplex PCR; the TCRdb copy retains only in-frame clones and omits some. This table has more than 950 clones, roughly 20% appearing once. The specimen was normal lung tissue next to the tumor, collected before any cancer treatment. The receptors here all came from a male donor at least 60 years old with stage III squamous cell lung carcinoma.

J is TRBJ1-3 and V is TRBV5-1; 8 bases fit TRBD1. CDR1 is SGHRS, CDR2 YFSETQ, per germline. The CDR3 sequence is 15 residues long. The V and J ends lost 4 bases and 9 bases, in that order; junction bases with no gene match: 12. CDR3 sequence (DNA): TGCGCCAGCAGCCTCGGACAGGGCGGGTACAGCACCATATATTTT. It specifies CASSLGQGGYSTIYF.

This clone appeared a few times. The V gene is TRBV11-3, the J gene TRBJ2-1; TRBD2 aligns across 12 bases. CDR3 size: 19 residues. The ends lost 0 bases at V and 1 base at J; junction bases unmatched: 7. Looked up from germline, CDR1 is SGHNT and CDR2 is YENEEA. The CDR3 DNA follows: TGTGCCAGCAGCTTAGAGATGTCTAGCGGGGGGGTTTCCTACAATGAGCAGTTCTTC. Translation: CASSLEMSSGGVSYNEQFF. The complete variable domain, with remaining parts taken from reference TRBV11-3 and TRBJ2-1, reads EAGVVQSPRYKIIEKKQPVAFWCNPISGHNTLYWYLQNLGQGPELLIRYENEEAVDDSQLPKDRFSAERLKGVDSTLKIQPAELGDSAVYLCASSLEMSSGGVSYNEQFFGPGTRLTVL.

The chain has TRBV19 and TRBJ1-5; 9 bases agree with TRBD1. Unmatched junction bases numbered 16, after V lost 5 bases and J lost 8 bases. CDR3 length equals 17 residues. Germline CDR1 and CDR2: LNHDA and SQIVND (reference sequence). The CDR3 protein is CASSPNGTGRKREPQHF. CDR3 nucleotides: TGTGCCAGTAGTCCAAACGGGACAGGGAGGAAAAGGGAGCCCCAGCATTTT.

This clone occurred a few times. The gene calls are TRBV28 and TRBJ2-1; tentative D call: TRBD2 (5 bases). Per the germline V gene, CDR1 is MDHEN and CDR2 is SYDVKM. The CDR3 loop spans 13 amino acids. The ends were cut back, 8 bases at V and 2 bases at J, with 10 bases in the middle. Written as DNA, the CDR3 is TGTGCCAGCCGGGGAATGCCCTACAATGAGCAGTTCTTC. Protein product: CASRGMPYNEQFF.

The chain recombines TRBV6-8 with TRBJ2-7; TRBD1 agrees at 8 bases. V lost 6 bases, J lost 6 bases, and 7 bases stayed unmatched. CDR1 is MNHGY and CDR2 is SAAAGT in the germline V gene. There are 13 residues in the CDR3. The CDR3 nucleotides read TGTGCCAGCAGCCGGGACAGGCTTCGCGAGCAGTACTTC. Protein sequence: CASSRDRLREQYF.

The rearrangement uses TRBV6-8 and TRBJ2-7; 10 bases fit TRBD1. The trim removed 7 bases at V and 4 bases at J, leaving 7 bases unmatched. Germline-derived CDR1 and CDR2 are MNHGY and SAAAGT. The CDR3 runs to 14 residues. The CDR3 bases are TGTGCCAGCAATAGGGACAGGGGAAGGTACGAGCAGTACTTC. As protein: CASNRDRGRYEQYF.

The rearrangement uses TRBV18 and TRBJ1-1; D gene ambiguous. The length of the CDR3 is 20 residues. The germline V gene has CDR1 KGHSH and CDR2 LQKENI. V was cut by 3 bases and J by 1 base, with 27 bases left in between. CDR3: CASSPGGSINGGDKNTEAFF. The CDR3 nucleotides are TGTGCCAGCTCACCGGGCGGGTCGATAAACGGTGGCGATAAGAACACTGAAGCTTTCTTT.

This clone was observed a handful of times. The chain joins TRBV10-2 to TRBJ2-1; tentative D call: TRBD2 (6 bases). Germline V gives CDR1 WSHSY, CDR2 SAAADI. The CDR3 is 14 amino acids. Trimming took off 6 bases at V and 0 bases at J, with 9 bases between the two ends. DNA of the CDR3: TGCGCCAGCAGGGATAGCGGCTCCTACAATGAGCAGTTCTTC. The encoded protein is CASRDSGSYNEQFF.

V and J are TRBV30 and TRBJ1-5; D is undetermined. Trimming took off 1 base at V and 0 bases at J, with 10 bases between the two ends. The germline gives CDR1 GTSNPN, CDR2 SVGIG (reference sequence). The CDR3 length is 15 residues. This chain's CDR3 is CAWSGYWNSNQPQHF. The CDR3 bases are TGTGCCTGGAGTGGATACTGGAATAGCAATCAGCCCCAGCATTTT.

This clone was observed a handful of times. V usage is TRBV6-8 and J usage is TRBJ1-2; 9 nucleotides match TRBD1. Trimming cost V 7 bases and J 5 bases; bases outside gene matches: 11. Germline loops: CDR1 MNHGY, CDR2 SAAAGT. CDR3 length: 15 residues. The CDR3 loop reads CASTDPGQGYYGYTF. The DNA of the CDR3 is TGTGCCAGCACCGACCCGGGACAGGGTTATTATGGCTACACCTTC.

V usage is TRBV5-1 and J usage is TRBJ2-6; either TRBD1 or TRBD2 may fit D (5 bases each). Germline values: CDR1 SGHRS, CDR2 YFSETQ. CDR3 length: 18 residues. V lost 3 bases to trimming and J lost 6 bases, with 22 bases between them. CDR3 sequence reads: CASSWAGREASSANVLTF. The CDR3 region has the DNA TGCGCCAGCAGCTGGGCGGGCAGGGAAGCGTCGTCGGCCAACGTCCTGACTTTC.

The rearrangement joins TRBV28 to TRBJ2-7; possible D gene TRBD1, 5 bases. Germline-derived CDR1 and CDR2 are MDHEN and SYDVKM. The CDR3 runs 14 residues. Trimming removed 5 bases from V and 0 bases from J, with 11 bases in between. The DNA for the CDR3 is TGTGCCAGCAGTCCGGACACCTACTCCTACGAGCAGTACTTC. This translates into CASSPDTYSYEQYF.

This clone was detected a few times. The CDR3 spells CASSASWYSDGTEAFF. CDR3 sequence (DNA): TGTGCCAGCAGCGCTTCCTGGTACAGCGACGGCACTGAAGCTTTCTTT. V and J are TRBV14 and TRBJ1-1, with D uncertain. Germline V gene sequence: CDR1 SGHDN, CDR2 FVKESK. This CDR3 is 16 amino acids long. V lost 5 bases and J lost 4, with 20 bases in between.

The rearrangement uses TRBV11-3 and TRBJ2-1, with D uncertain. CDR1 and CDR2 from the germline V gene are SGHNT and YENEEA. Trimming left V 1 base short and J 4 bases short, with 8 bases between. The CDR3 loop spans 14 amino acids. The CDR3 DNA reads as TGTGCCAGCAGCTTAGGACGGACGTACAATGAGCAGTTCTTC. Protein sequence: CASSLGRTYNEQFF.

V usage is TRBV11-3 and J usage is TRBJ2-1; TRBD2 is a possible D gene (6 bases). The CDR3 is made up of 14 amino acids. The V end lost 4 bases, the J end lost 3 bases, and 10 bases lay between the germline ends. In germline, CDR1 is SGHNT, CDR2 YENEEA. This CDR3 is CASSYRDFYNEQFF. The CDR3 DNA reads TGTGCCAGCAGCTACCGGGACTTCTACAATGAGCAGTTCTTC. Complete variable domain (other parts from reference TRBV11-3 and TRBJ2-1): EAGVVQSPRYKIIEKKQPVAFWCNPISGHNTLYWYLQNLGQGPELLIRYENEEAVDDSQLPKDRFSAERLKGVDSTLKIQPAELGDSAVYLCASSYRDFYNEQFFGPGTRLTVL.

CDR3 residues: CASSPGSHMNTEAFF. The CDR3 region has the DNA TGTGCCAGCAGTCCCGGGAGTCACATGAACACTGAAGCTTTCTTT. The genes are TRBV6-8 and TRBJ1-1; D unclear. The CDR3 is 15 amino acids. CDR1 and CDR2 (germline): MNHGY, SAAAGT. Trimming left V 5 bases short and J 0 bases short, with 13 bases between.

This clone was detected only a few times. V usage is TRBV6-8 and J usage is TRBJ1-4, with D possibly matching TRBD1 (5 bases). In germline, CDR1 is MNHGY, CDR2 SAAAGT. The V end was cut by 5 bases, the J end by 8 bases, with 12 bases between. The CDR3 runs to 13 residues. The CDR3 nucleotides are TGTGCCAGCAGTCCTGCAGGGTGGGAAAAACTGTTTTTT. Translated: CASSPAGWEKLFF.

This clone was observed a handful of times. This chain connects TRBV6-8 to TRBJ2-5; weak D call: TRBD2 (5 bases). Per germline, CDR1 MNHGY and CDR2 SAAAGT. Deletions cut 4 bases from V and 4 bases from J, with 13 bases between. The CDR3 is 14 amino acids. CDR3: CASSSYRDGETQYF. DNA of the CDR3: TGTGCCAGCAGTTCTTACCGGGATGGAGAGACCCAGTACTTC.

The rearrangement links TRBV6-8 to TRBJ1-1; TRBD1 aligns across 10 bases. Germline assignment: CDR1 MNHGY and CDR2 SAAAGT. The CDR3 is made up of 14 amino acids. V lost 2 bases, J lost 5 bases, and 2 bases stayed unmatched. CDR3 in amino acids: CASSYGTGVTEAFF. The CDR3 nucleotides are TGTGCCAGCAGTTACGGGACAGGGGTTACTGAAGCTTTCTTT.

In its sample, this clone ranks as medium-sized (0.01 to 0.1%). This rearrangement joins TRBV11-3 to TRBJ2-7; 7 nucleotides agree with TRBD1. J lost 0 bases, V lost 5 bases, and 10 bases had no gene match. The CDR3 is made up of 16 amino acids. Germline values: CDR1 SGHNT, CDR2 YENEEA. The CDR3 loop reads CASSAQTGSLSYEQYF. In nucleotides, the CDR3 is TGTGCCAGCAGCGCGCAGACAGGGAGCCTCTCCTACGAGCAGTACTTC.

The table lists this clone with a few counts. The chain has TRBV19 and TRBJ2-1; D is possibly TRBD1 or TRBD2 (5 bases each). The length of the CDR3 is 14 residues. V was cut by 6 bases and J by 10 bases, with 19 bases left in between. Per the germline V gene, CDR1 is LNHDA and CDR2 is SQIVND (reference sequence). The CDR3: CASRLGQGVDEQFF. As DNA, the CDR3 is TGTGCCAGTAGGCTCGGGCAGGGAGTCGACGAGCAGTTCTTC.

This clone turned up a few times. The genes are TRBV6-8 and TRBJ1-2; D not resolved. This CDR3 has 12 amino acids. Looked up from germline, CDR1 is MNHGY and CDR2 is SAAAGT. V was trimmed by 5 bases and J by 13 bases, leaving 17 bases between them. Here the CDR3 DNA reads TGTGCCAGCAGTCCGCAACGGACGTGGGGCACCTTC. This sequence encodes CASSPQRTWGTF.

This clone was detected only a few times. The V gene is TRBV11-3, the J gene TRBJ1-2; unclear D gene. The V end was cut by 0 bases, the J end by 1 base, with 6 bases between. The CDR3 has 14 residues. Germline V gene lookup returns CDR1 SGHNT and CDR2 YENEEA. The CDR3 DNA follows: TGTGCCAGCAGCTTAGAACGGTTTAACTATGGCTACACCTTC. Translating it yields CASSLERFNYGYTF.

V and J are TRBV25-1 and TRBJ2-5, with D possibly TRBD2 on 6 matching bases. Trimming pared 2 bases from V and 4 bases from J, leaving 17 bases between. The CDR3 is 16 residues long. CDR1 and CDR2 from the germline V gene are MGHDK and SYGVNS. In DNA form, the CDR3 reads TGTGCCAGCAGTGAAGGATCAGGACGGGAGCGAGAGACCCAGTACTTC. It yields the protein CASSEGSGRERETQYF. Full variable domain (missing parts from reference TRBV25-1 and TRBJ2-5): EADIYQTPRYLVIGTGKKITLECSQTMGHDKMYWYQQDPGMELHLIHYSYGVNSTEKGDLSSESTVSRIRTEHFPLTLESARPSHTSQYLCASSEGSGRERETQYFGPGTRLLVL.

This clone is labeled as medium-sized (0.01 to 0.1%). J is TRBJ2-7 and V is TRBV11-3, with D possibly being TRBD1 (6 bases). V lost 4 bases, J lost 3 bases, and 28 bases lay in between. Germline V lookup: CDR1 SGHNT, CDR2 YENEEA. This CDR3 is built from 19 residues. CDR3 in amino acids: CASSSRSRDTLELYYEQYF. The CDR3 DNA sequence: TGTGCCAGCAGCTCGCGAAGCCGGGACACCCTAGAGCTTTACTACGAGCAGTACTTC.

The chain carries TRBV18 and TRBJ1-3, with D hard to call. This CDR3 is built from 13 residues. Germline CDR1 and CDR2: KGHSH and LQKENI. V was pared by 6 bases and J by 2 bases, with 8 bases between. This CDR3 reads CASSPETGNTIYF. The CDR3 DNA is TGTGCCAGCTCGCCCGAAACTGGAAACACCATATATTTT.